The clone carrying this T cell receptor beta chain showed up just once. The antigen is not known. This specimen includes other DNA sequences encoding the same CDR3. CD4+ cells were split into CD45RA+ naive and CD45RA-negative memory subsets. The record originates from a study of shared clonotypes between healthy human individuals. Study summary: Serving as donors were a couple of women and a few men, whose ages spanned 18 to 49. Study observations and caveats: Compared with memory subsets, naive subsets generally had larger estimated richness. Naive CD4 clonotype sharing across four donors was about 5.3%.

CDR3 length: 12 residues. The germline CDR1 and CDR2 sequences are GTSNPN and SVGIG (reference sequence). Trimming left V 3 bases short and J 2 bases short, with 6 bases between. Generated by immunoSEQ multiplex PCR, the TCRdb table keeps only in-frame clones and is missing some. This table has 2,100,000 or so clones, almost 96% appearing once. This chain joins TRBV30 and TRBJ2-3; a weak D match, TRBD1 (5 bases). The clonotype was recovered from a man younger than 30 in good health. Specimen: naive CD4+ T cells sorted from blood. Subset specified: CD45RA+ positively selected. The chain's CDR3 is CAWSRDTDTQYF. CDR3 nucleotides: TGTGCCTGGAGCAGGGACACAGATACGCAGTATTTT.